The 22 T cell receptor beta chains in this list originate from one sample, sequenced in a study of cytotoxic CD8 clonotypes in ibrutinib-treated CLL. Using immunoSEQ multiplex PCR, the repertoire was profiled, and TCRdb retains in-frame clones only, with some absent. Found here are 200,000 to 250,000 clones, just under 80% of them singletons; the top ten hold 11%. The specimen comprised PBMCs, sampled after 12 months of ibrutinib treatment. All receptors derive from a human donor with chronic lymphocytic leukemia.

CDR3 sequence: CASSYSYGNYGYTF. CDR3 coding DNA: TGTGCCAGCAGTTACTCGTACGGCAATTATGGCTACACCTTC. V and J are TRBV6-6 and TRBJ1-2; D gene unclear. The CDR3 consists of 14 residues. Trimming shortened V by 0 bases and J by 5 bases, and 10 bases separated the two germline ends. Germline CDR1 MNHNY, CDR2 SVGAGI (reference sequence).

The V gene is TRBV6-5, the J gene TRBJ2-7; 8 nucleotides align to TRBD1. Trimming at V came to 5 bases and at J to 9 bases, leaving 9 bases not matched to a gene. CDR3 size: 13 residues. Per germline, CDR1 MNHEY and CDR2 SVGAGI. The CDR3 spells CASSGPTGDAQYF. The DNA of the CDR3 is TGTGCCAGCAGTGGCCCGACAGGGGACGCGCAGTACTTC.

This chain links TRBV4-1 with TRBJ2-2, with TRBD2 identical over 7 bases. The J segment lost 3 bases and the V segment lost 0 bases, leaving 4 bases of the junction unmatched. CDR3 length: 16 residues. Per the germline V gene, CDR1 is MGHRA and CDR2 is YSYEKL. CDR3 residues: CASSQEMAGDTGELFF. The CDR3 DNA reads TGCGCCAGCAGCCAAGAGATGGCGGGGGACACCGGGGAGCTGTTTTTT.

The V call is TRBV18, the J call TRBJ2-5; 9 positions match TRBD1. Trimming removed 6 bases from V and 4 bases from J; junction bases left unmatched: 6. From germline, CDR1 is KGHSH and CDR2 LQKENI. The CDR3 length is 14 residues. For the CDR3, the DNA is TGTGCCAGCTCTCCCGGGACAGGGCGAGAGACCCAGTACTTC. This encodes CASSPGTGRETQYF.

Comment on this clone: The junction differs from germline at one of its ends, possibly a read error. J is TRBJ2-2 and V is TRBV7-7, with 7 bases aligning to TRBD1. Germline loops: CDR1 SSHAT, CDR2 FNYEAQ (reference sequence). The CDR3 runs to 17 residues. The CDR3 bases are TGTGCTAGCAGCCCGAAAACCGGGACAGCGAACACCGGGGAGCTGTTTTTT. Translation: CASSPKTGTANTGELFF.

The J gene is TRBJ1-2, the V gene TRBV19; 7 bases line up with TRBD1. The length of the CDR3 is 17 residues. V dropped 4 bases and J dropped 3; count of bases not matched to a gene: 14. CDR1 LNHDA and CDR2 SQIVND come from the germline V gene (reference sequence). The CDR3 DNA is TGTGCCAGTAGTACCCGGGTTGGGACAGACCCTCACTATGGCTACACCTTC. This encodes CASSTRVGTDPHYGYTF. The full variable domain, with the rest looked up from reference TRBV19 and TRBJ1-2, is DGGITQSPKYLFRKEGQNVTLSCEQNLNHDAMYWYRQDPGQGLRLIYYSQIVNDFQKGDIAEGYSVSREKKESFPLTVTSAQKNPTAFYLCASSTRVGTDPHYGYTFGSGTRLTVV.

The genes are TRBV18 and TRBJ1-2; 7 bases line up with TRBD1. Trimming cost V 5 bases and J 6 bases; bases outside gene matches: 15. In germline, CDR1 is KGHSH, CDR2 LQKENI. The CDR3 is made up of 16 amino acids. Here the CDR3 DNA reads TGTGCCAGCTCATCCCTATCGCCCAGGGACAGCAATGGCTACACCTTC. Protein: CASSSLSPRDSNGYTF. Supplemented by reference TRBV18 and TRBJ1-2, the full variable domain reads NAGVMQNPRHLVRRRGQEARLRCSPMKGHSHVYWYRQLPEEGLKFMVYLQKENIIDESGMPKERFSAEFPKEGPSILRIQQVVRGDSAAYFCASSSLSPRDSNGYTFGSGTRLTVV.

This chain joins TRBV19 and TRBJ1-5, with TRBD1 identical over 8 bases. V lost 5 bases and J lost 3; bases outside the gene matches: 9. This CDR3 spans 16 amino acids. Germline V lookup: CDR1 LNHDA, CDR2 SQIVND (reference sequence). CDR3 nucleotide sequence: TGTGCCAGTAGTCTGGGACAGGCCTTCCCCAATCAGCCCCAGCATTTT. Its translation: CASSLGQAFPNQPQHF.

This chain joins TRBV5-1 and TRBJ2-7; D possibly corresponds to TRBD2 (5 bases). V dropped 4 bases and J dropped 5 bases, with 22 bases sitting between them. This CDR3 is built from 16 residues. Germline lookup yields CDR1 SGHRS and CDR2 YFSETQ. The chain's CDR3 is CASSPWGADVVHEQYF. The CDR3, as DNA: TGCGCCAGCAGCCCTTGGGGAGCTGACGTAGTCCACGAGCAGTACTTC.

This rearrangement joins TRBV21-1 to TRBJ1-3. TRBV21-1 is tagged as a pseudogene. There are 17 residues in the CDR3. In DNA form, the CDR3 reads TGTGCCAGCAGCAATGCGTCGTACCGAGGGTCTGGAAACACCATATATTTT. Residues: CASSNASYRGSGNTIYF.

V and J are TRBV5-1 and TRBJ2-3; D remains unclear. CDR1 is SGHRS and CDR2 is YFSETQ in the germline V gene. With 0 bases removed from V and 5 bases from J, the gap between germline ends came to 4 bases. This CDR3 is 12 amino acids long. Written as DNA, the CDR3 is TGCGCCAGCAGCTTGGAGGGAGATACGCAGTATTTT. It codes for CASSLEGDTQYF.

The V and J genes are TRBV18 and TRBJ1-4, with D unclear. V lost 5 bases, J lost 8 bases, and 12 bases lay in between. CDR3 length: 13 amino acids. CDR1 is KGHSH and CDR2 is LQKENI in the germline V gene. The CDR3 nucleotides are TGTGCCAGCTCATCCAGACGTGACGAAAAACTGTTTTTT. This gives the protein CASSSRRDEKLFF.

The chain carries TRBV11-3 and TRBJ2-2; 10 positions agree with TRBD2. This CDR3 spans 15 amino acids. Germline CDR1 is SGHNT and CDR2 is YENEEA. V lost 1 base, J lost 6 bases, and 2 bases stayed unmatched. The CDR3 is CASSLGGTSAGELFF. The CDR3 region has the DNA TGTGCCAGCAGCTTAGGAGGGACTAGCGCCGGGGAGCTGTTTTTT.

The chain recombines TRBV7-2 with TRBJ2-3; a possible D gene is TRBD2 (6 bases). Germline CDR1 and CDR2: SGHTA and FQGNSA. The CDR3 has 15 amino acids. Trimming took 5 bases from V and 6 from J, leaving 18 bases between them. CDR3 sequence reads: CASSPRGPGRDTQYF. The CDR3 bases are TGTGCCAGCAGCCCGCGGGGCCCAGGGCGCGATACGCAGTATTTT.

The CDR3 nucleotides are TGTGCCACCAGCAGAGGACAGGGGGTCTACGAGCAGTACTTC. Translating gives CATSRGQGVYEQYF. V usage is TRBV15 and J usage is TRBJ2-7; TRBD1 matches 9 bases. V lost 1 base and J lost 3; bases outside the gene matches: 1. Germline CDR1 LNHNV, CDR2 YYDKDF (reference sequence). The length of the CDR3 is 14 residues.

The rearrangement links TRBV5-4 to TRBJ2-7, with 9 positions matching TRBD2. Germline assignment: CDR1 SGHNT and CDR2 YYREEE (reference sequence). The CDR3 is made up of 15 amino acids. V shed 2 bases and J 3 bases; nucleotides not matched to a gene: 6. The CDR3 nucleotides are TGTGCCAGCAGCTTAGCGGGAGGAGTCGTCTACGAGCAGTACTTC. Translated: CASSLAGGVVYEQYF.

This clone was counted once. The rearrangement links TRBV28 to TRBJ2-5, with D possibly being TRBD2 (6 bases). Trimming took off 3 bases at V and 4 bases at J, with 9 bases between the two ends. CDR3 length: 13 residues. Looked up from germline, CDR1 is MDHEN and CDR2 is SYDVKM. The CDR3 coding sequence is TGTGCCAGCAGTTTTCGGGGGATAGAGACCCAGTACTTC. It translates to CASSFRGIETQYF. The full variable domain, in which reference TRBV28 and TRBJ2-5 provide the parts outside the CDR3, is DVKVTQSSRYLVKRTGEKVFLECVQDMDHENMFWYRQDPGLGLRLIYFSYDVKMKEKGDIPEGYSVSREKKERFSLILESASTNQTSMYLCASSFRGIETQYFGPGTRLLVL.

To note about this clone: Other DNA sequences in this specimen translate into the identical CDR3. This chain links TRBV5-1 with TRBJ2-1; 7 bases line up with TRBD2. Germline V gene data show CDR1 as SGHRS and CDR2 as YFSETQ. CDR3 size: 16 residues. The V segment lost 0 bases and the J segment 0 bases; nucleotides outside the gene matches: 3. CDR3 region: CASSLVGGGSYNEQFF. DNA of the CDR3: TGCGCCAGCAGCTTGGTGGGCGGGGGCTCCTACAATGAGCAGTTCTTC. Looking up the rest from reference TRBV5-1 and TRBJ2-1 gives the full variable domain: KAGVTQTPRYLIKTRGQQVTLSCSPISGHRSVSWYQQTPGQGLQFLFEYFSETQRNKGNFPGRFSGRQFSNSRSEMNVSTLELGDSALYLCASSLVGGGSYNEQFFGPGTRLTVL.

This rearrangement joins TRBV10-1 to TRBJ1-2; TRBD1 might be the D (6 bases). There are 16 residues in the CDR3. The V end was cut by 6 bases, the J end by 5 bases, with 22 bases between. The germline V gene encodes CDR1 WNHNN and CDR2 SYGVQD (reference sequence). The CDR3 loop reads CASSPRQGSPPYGYTF. The CDR3, as DNA: TGCGCCAGCAGCCCCAGGCAGGGGTCGCCCCCATATGGCTACACCTTC.

J is TRBJ2-2 and V is TRBV5-1; D tentatively reads TRBD1 or TRBD2 (5 bases each). The germline V gene has CDR1 SGHRS and CDR2 YFSETQ. V lost 3 bases and J 6 bases, leaving 15 bases between the germline ends. The CDR3 sequence is 15 residues long. The chain's CDR3 is CASSWVGTPAGELFF. The DNA for the CDR3 is TGCGCCAGCAGCTGGGTCGGGACCCCGGCCGGGGAGCTGTTTTTT.

V and J are TRBV7-9 and TRBJ2-6; D uncertain. The CDR3 has 15 amino acids. CDR1 is SEHNR and CDR2 is FQNEAQ in the germline V gene (reference sequence). Deletions cut 4 bases from V and 1 base from J, with 8 bases between. In nucleotides, the CDR3 is TGTGCCAGCAGCTCCAGTAGTTCTGGGGCCAACGTCCTGACTTTC. Its protein product is CASSSSSSGANVLTF.

V is TRBV2 and J is TRBJ2-3; D gene ambiguous. Germline-derived CDR1 and CDR2 are SNHLY and FYNNEI. The CDR3 sequence is 14 residues long. The V end lost 8 bases, the J end lost 3 bases, and 15 bases lay between the germline ends. As DNA, the CDR3 is TGTGCCAGCCAACGGGTAACTGATACAGATACGCAGTATTTT. Its translation is CASQRVTDTDTQYF. Using reference TRBV2 and TRBJ2-3 for the parts outside the CDR3, the full variable domain is EPEVTQTPSHQVTQMGQEVILRCVPISNHLYFYWYRQILGQKVEFLVSFYNNEISEKSEIFDDQFSVERPDGSNFTLKIRSTKLEDSAMYFCASQRVTDTDTQYFGPGTRLTVL.